Listed below are T cell receptor beta chains from one sample, sequenced in a study of blood T cell repertoires in COVID-19. Here immunoSEQ multiplex PCR was the method, and the copy in TCRdb shows in-frame clones only, minus some. The data show a few hundred thousand clones, around 90% seen once. Sequenced input: peripheral blood. The source of these receptors is a woman between 45 and 65 years old with COVID-19, enrolled during active disease. The CDR3 runs from the conserved cysteine through the conserved F or W. Each record gives: D gene, V gene, CDR3 length, J gene, clone size, CDR3 DNA, CDR3 protein. D genes are given only for firm matches. Rows may omit the clone size; those that give it use once, few, many or a size class.

-	TRBV12-5	15	TRBJ1-5	-	TGTGCTAGTGGTTTATACTCAGGGATTAATCAGCCCCAGCATTTT	CASGLYSGINQPQHF
-	TRBV14	16	TRBJ2-7	-	TGTGCCAGCAGCCAAGAGGCGACAATTCGGCCCTACGAGCAGTACTTC	CASSQEATIRPYEQYF
TRBD1	TRBV7-3	12	TRBJ1-1	-	TGTGCCAGCAGCTCCGGGACAGGGAGAGCTTTCTTT	CASSSGTGRAFF
-	TRBV5-4	15	TRBJ2-2	once	TGTGCCAGCAGCTTGGGTACGCTAAACACCGGGGAGCTGTTTTTT	CASSLGTLNTGELFF
TRBD2	TRBV5-1	16	TRBJ2-3	-	TGCGCCAGCAGCTTAGATGCGGGAGGGCGGCCAGATACGCAGTATTTT	CASSLDAGGRPDTQYF
TRBD1	TRBV7-3	12	TRBJ1-2	-	TGTGCCAGCAGCTCGGGGACAGGGAGACACACCTTC	CASSSGTGRHTF
-	TRBV30	13	TRBJ1-5	-	TGTGCCTGGAATTGGGGCAGGGGTCAGCCCCAGCATTTT	CAWNWGRGQPQHF
-	TRBV29-1	13	TRBJ2-7	-	TGCAGCGTTGAAGGGCTCGGGGGCTACGAGCAGTACTTC	CSVEGLGGYEQYF
TRBD1	TRBV6-6	15	TRBJ1-2	-	TGTGCCAGCAGATCCTACCGGGACAGTAACTATGGCTACACCTTC	CASRSYRDSNYGYTF
-	TRBV4-1	16	TRBJ1-5	-	TGCGCCAGCAGCCAAGATCTCAAACAGGGCCCCTTGCCCCAGCATTTT	CASSQDLKQGPLPQHF
TRBD1	TRBV27	16	TRBJ2-1	-	TGTGCCAGCAGTTTGACAGGGCAGGGCTCCTACAATGAGCAGTTCTTC	CASSLTGQGSYNEQFF
-	TRBV19	13	TRBJ2-7	-	TGTGCCAGTAGTATGTCGGGGAGGAACGAGCAGTACTTC	CASSMSGRNEQYF
TRBD1	TRBV7-3	17	TRBJ1-1	-	TGTGCCAGCAGCCTAACCCGACCGGGACAGACGAACACTGAAGCTTTCTTT	CASSLTRPGQTNTEAFF
-	TRBV10-3	12	TRBJ2-7	-	TGTGCCATCAGTGGGACAGAGTACGAGCAGTACTTC	CAISGTEYEQYF
TRBD2	TRBV12-5	15	TRBJ2-5	-	TGTGCTAGTGGTTTAGGGACTAGCGAAGAAGAGACCCAGTACTTC	CASGLGTSEEETQYF
TRBD2	TRBV6-2/TRBV6-3	16	TRBJ2-1	-	TGTGCCAGCAGTTTCCTTGGACTAGCGGGTGGAAATGAGCAGTTCTTC	CASSFLGLAGGNEQFF